In its sample, the clone carrying this T cell receptor beta chain was seen many times. Its antigen remains unknown. Amplification yielded TCR beta CDR3 regions, with RNA transcripts as the source. First-round RT-PCR targeting the TCR CDR3 was performed with the HTBI primer set. TCRdb processed the multiplex PCR reads anew with MiXCR; each CDR3 protein has one entry. The table includes about 620,000 distinct CDR3 sequences, roughly 16% detected once. The V and J ends lost 5 bases and 7 bases respectively, with 15 bases between them. Germline V gene data show CDR1 as LGHNA and CDR2 as YNFKEQ. The CDR3 is 14 amino acids. The sample belongs to a study of T cells in Graves' hyperthyroidism and ophthalmopathy. General observations from the study: Classification by a 13 V-J model distinguished ophthalmopathy from stable hyperthyroidism.

Diagnosis of hyperthyroidism was new in patients aged 18 to 65, and its duration was under 2 months. It was uncontrolled infection, other autoimmune disease, pregnancy or lactation that excluded patients. The PBMCs had their origin in around 10 ml of fresh peripheral blood. The sequence was collected from a young woman with Graves' hyperthyroidism. The sample taken for sequencing was blood. This chain joins TRBV4-2 and TRBJ2-1; no definite D call. The CDR3 nucleotides read TGTGCCAGCAGCTCGGGCACGGGTGGGAATGAGCAGTTCTTC. As protein: CASSSGTGGNEQFF.